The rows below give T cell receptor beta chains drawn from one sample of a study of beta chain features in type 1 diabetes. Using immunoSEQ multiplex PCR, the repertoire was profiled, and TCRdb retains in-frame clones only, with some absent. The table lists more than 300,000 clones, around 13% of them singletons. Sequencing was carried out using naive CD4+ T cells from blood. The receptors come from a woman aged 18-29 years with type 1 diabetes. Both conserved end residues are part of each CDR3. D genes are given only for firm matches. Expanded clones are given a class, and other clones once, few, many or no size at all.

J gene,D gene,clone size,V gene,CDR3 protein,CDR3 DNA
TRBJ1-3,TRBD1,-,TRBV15,CATSRQGAQRAIYF,TGTGCCACCAGCAGACAGGGGGCTCAAAGGGCCATATATTTT
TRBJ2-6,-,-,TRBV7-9,CASSLAGAGANVLTF,TGTGCCAGCAGCTTGGCGGGTGCTGGGGCCAACGTCCTGACTTTC
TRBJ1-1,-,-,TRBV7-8,CASSLVTGRTEAFF,TGTGCCAGCAGCTTAGTCACAGGGCGTACTGAAGCTTTCTTT
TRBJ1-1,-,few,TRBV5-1,CASSQDGGAMNTEAFF,TGCGCCAGCAGCCAAGATGGGGGGGCGATGAACACTGAAGCTTTCTTT
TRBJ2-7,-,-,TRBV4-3,CASSQAMGADEQYF,TGCGCCAGCAGCCAGGCTATGGGGGCGGACGAGCAGTACTTC
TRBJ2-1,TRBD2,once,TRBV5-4,CASSLWGTRVHEQFF,TGTGCCAGCAGCTTGTGGGGGACTAGGGTTCATGAGCAGTTCTTC
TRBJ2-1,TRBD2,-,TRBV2,CASSEYWGLGEGEQFF,TGTGCCAGCAGTGAATATTGGGGACTAGGGGAGGGTGAGCAGTTCTTC
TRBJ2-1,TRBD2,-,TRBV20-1,CSAFSGDEQFF,TGCAGTGCTTTTAGCGGGGACGAGCAGTTCTTC
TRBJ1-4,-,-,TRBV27,CASSLSYREWDEKLFF,TGTGCCAGCAGTTTATCGTACAGGGAGTGGGATGAAAAACTGTTTTTT
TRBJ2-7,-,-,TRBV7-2,CASSLGAYYEQYF,TGTGCCAGCAGCTTAGGCGCCTACTACGAGCAGTACTTC
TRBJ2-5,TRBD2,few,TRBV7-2,CASSLLAGDRETQYF,TGTGCCAGCAGCTTACTAGCGGGGGATCGAGAGACCCAGTACTTC
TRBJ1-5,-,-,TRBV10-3,CAISEWSPGQRNQPQHF,TGTGCCATCAGTGAGTGGTCCCCAGGACAGCGTAATCAGCCCCAGCATTTT
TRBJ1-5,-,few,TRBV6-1,CASSLTGSGNQPQHF,TGTGCCAGCAGCCTTACAGGGTCAGGCAATCAGCCCCAGCATTTT
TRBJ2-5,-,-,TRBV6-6,CASSWNREETQYF,TGTGCCAGCAGTTGGAACAGGGAAGAGACCCAGTACTTC
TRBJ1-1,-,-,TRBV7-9,CASSYIHTGTEAFF,TGTGCCAGCAGTTATATCCACACGGGGACTGAAGCTTTCTTT
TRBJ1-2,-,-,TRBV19,CASSTETDYGYTF,TGTGCCAGTAGTACCGAGACTGACTATGGCTACACCTTC
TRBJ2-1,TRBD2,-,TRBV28,CASTQRDAEQFF,TGTGCCAGCACCCAGCGGGATGCTGAGCAGTTCTTC
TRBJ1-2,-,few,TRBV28,CASSWANIPTF,TGTGCCAGCAGTTGGGCAAATATCCCCACCTTC
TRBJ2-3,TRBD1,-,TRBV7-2,CASSGDRAPDTQYF,TGTGCCAGCAGCGGGGACAGGGCCCCAGATACGCAGTATTTT
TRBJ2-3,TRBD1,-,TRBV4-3,CASSRQGGGTDTQYF,TGCGCCAGCAGCCGACAGGGGGGGGGCACAGATACGCAGTATTTT
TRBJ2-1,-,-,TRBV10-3,CAISGSTNEQFF,TGTGCCATCAGTGGGAGCACCAATGAGCAGTTCTTC
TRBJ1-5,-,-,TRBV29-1,CNSFVQDSNQPQHF,TGCAACAGTTTCGTACAGGATAGCAATCAGCCCCAGCATTTT
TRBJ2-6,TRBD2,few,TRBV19,CASSRPSGLISGANVLTF,TGTGCCAGTAGTCGGCCTAGCGGGCTCATCTCTGGGGCCAACGTCCTGACTTTC
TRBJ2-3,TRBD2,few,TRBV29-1,CSVELWTSGRTDTQYF,TGCAGCGTTGAACTTTGGACTAGCGGGAGAACAGATACGCAGTATTTT
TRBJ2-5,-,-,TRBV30,CAWEPFQGSETQYF,TGTGCCTGGGAGCCCTTCCAGGGTTCAGAGACCCAGTACTTC
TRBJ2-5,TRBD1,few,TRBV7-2,CASSGQGRETQYF,TGTGCCAGCAGCGGACAGGGGAGGGAGACCCAGTACTTC
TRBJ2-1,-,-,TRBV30,CAWSARQSQFF,TGTGCCTGGAGTGCGCGACAGTCCCAGTTCTTC
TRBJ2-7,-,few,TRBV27,CASSLRGTYEQYF,TGTGCCAGCAGTTTACGAGGAACCTACGAGCAGTACTTC
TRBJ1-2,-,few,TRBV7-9,CASSSGTRQGLYGYTF,TGTGCCAGCAGCTCAGGAACGCGGCAGGGACTCTATGGCTACACCTTC
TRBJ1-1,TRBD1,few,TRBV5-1,CASSPRTGTNTEAFF,TGCGCCAGCAGCCCTAGGACAGGGACCAACACTGAAGCTTTCTTT
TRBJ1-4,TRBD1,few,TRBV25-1,CASSESGQANEKLFF,TGTGCCAGCAGTGAATCGGGACAGGCTAATGAAAAACTGTTTTTT
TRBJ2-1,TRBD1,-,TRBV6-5,CASGDSGHNEQFF,TGTGCCAGCGGGGACAGTGGCCACAATGAGCAGTTCTTC